A selection of T cell receptor beta chains follows, all from one sample in a study of monozygotic twins with inflammatory bowel disease. TCRdb reworked the 5' RACE reads into one entry per CDR3 protein, no DNA. This listing includes approximately 400,000 distinct CDR3 sequences. The specimen was blood. The receptors come from a human donor with ulcerative colitis or Crohn's disease, or a healthy co-twin of an affected twin (not recorded which). Each CDR3 is given with its conserved first and last residue. Fields, in order: V gene, J gene, CDR3 protein.

TRBV5-1	TRBJ2-7	CASSRGDRLYEQYF
TRBV19	TRBJ1-2	CASSILGSEYGYTF
TRBV4-2	TRBJ2-7	CASTPGTDSSYEQYF
TRBV6-2/TRBV6-3	TRBJ1-2	CASSSVKYYGYTF
TRBV7-8	TRBJ1-1	CASSLSLGDTEAFF
TRBV5-1	TRBJ1-4	CASSSFIGNEKLFF
TRBV6-5	TRBJ2-1	CASSYEGTYNEQFF
TRBV5-1	TRBJ2-3	CASSLGFGPDTQYF
TRBV6-2/TRBV6-3	TRBJ2-3	CASATSGGADTQYF
TRBV4-3	TRBJ2-7	CASSQLQGASYEQYF
TRBV9	TRBJ2-3	CASSVVVGQGTQYF
TRBV6-2/TRBV6-3	TRBJ1-5	CASSYEGQGNQPQHF
TRBV7-3	TRBJ2-7	CASSSAGTGSSGQYF
TRBV19	TRBJ1-3	CASILQGTDGNTIYF
TRBV12-3/TRBV12-4	TRBJ2-2	CASSRDGTNTGELFF
TRBV7-9	TRBJ1-4	CASSLLPGGDENEKLFF
TRBV12-5	TRBJ2-7	CASGIGWENEQYF
TRBV20-1	TRBJ2-1	CSAWGPQGEQFF
TRBV5-1	TRBJ2-1	CASSLALAGGPNEQFF
TRBV18	TRBJ1-1	CASSPGGAGTEAFF
TRBV20-1	TRBJ1-5	CSARRPGLINQPQHF
TRBV29-1	TRBJ2-7	CSVEGTGGNEQYF